This T cell receptor beta chain was found in a study of Ad26.COV2.S vaccination and SARS-CoV-2 variants. Details on this clone: Its antigen is undetermined.

Per germline, CDR1 MNHNY and CDR2 SVGAGI (reference sequence). V lost 6 bases and J 3 bases, leaving 20 bases between the germline ends. The CDR3 runs to 16 residues. Libraries were prepared by immunoSEQ multiplex PCR; TCRdb keeps only in-frame clonotypes and omits some of them. This sample has fewer than 55,000 clones, with roughly four fifths found just once. Notes on the study in general: Substantial breadth was reported for post-vaccination spike-specific CD8+ and CD4+ T cells. With respect to non-spike TCR breadth, vaccine and placebo recipients were similar.

The receptor comes from a human donor who had recovered from COVID-19. The sample here was peripheral blood, taken after recovery from COVID-19. The chain has TRBV6-6 and TRBJ1-2; weak D call: TRBD1 (5 bases). The CDR3 DNA reads TGTGCCAGCAGCCCGGGGGGTCGACGGTGGGACTATGGCTACACCTTC. It is translated as CASSPGGRRWDYGYTF.